This TCR beta chain was documented in a study of shared clonotypes between healthy human individuals (dated by TCRdb to about 2020). For the wider study: The cohort comprised a couple of women and a few men aged 18 to 49 years. For each donor, three plates each were used for CD4 naive and CD4 memory, two plates were used for CD8 naive, and one plate was used for CD8 memory. The study deeply sequenced blood TCR repertoires of five healthy adults to estimate repertoire size and the extent of clonotype sharing between individuals. Different laboratories and diverse techniques were used to prepare libraries and sequence TCR repertoires, to increase sequencing depth and limit assay-specific biases. Between about 0.8 and 9.5 billion PBMCs per donor were obtained by leukapheresis. The paper as a whole reports these results and caveats: Rarefaction of sorted-subset datasets indicated incomplete sequencing despite the large sequencing depth. Sampling was limited to blood, and TCR repertoires in tissue likely differ from TCR repertoires in blood. Larger estimated clonotype richness was generally found for naive subsets than for memory subsets. The genetic and exposure-history diversity represented was limited by the small number of donors. Pairwise subsampling indicated that sequencing depth was expected to affect the degree of clonotype sharing among donors. Across a handful of donors, roughly 5% of naive CD4, 3.5% of naive CD8, approximately 2.5% of memory CD4, and around 0.4% of memory CD8 clonotypes were shared. Clonotypes shared by all four sorted-subset donors showed higher generation probabilities than non-shared clonotypes.

CD8 naive samples were CD45RO-negative cells positively selected for CCR7, giving a CD45RA+CCR7+ population that excluded TemRA cells. Donors were healthy HIV-negative adults with no recently reported acute infections or vaccinations. Only Caucasian adults living in Nashville, Tennessee, USA were represented among the donors. Blood was obtained by leukapheresis, after which PBMCs were separated by Ficoll-Histopaque density gradient centrifugation and cryopreserved in liquid nitrogen vapor phase. Analytical flow cytometry was used to check the purity and quantity of each magnetically sorted T cell population. From each sorted fraction, genomic DNA was isolated and quantified by UV absorbance on a Nanodrop 2000c. TCR CDR3 regions were amplified from genomic DNA by multiplex PCR using the deep immunoSEQ assay. Extracted genomic DNA from each cell subset was distributed evenly across all wells of several immunoSEQ 96-well plates, and each plate was treated as a replicate. Each replicate PCR for sorted subsets received 150 to 250 ng genomic DNA, equal to roughly 30,000 T cell genomes. The purified libraries were quantified using a Qubit 3.0 fluorometer, sized with a Bioanalyzer 2100, and then quantified again using the KAPA Library Quantification kit. A separate single-read 150-cycle Illumina NextSeq 550 flow cell was used to sequence each immunoSEQ 96-well plate. The study's own analysis went as follows. The immunoSEQ output contained only junctional sequences without quality scores, so filtering could not match that applied to full-length reads. Sequences were annotated with PyIR, a Python wrapper for IgBLAST v1.9, and V/J genes and CDR3 were assigned using IMGT germline references. Any read was removed if the V/J assignment was weak (E-value above 1e-6), the CDR3 was missing, or the read contained stop codons, out-of-frame junctions, or ambiguous translated residues. V3J clonotypes were defined as sequences sharing an identical inferred V gene, J gene, and CDR3 amino acid sequence. To compute the percentage overlap between repertoires, the number of shared unique clonotypes was divided by the size of the smaller repertoire. Three approaches were used to assess repertoire richness: RTK rarefaction, the Chao1 estimator, and Recon v2.1 estimates of unobserved clonotypes. For all TCRbeta clonotypes obtained by the gDNA method from a handful of donors, generation probabilities were computed with OLGA. TCRdb provides this immuneACCESS table in a form limited to in-frame rearrangements. Some clones are lacking; in checked studies, under half of them reflect an unresolved V gene, and why the rest are absent is not known. V and J calls and clone size are those listed in that table; D and trimming were worked out from the DNA. The sample includes around 610,000 clones, with approximately 96% observed a single time. The ten largest clones take up 0.11% of the sample.

Details on this clone: There is no known antigen for this receptor. No base quality values were provided; no much bigger clone lies one nucleotide off.

From a lookup of the germline V gene, CDR1 and CDR2 are ENHRY and SYGVKD. V was cut back by 0 bases and J by 1 base, leaving a gap of 6 bases between them. Measured from the cysteine to the phenylalanine, the CDR3 is 14 residues long. The only DNA kept is the CDR3, 42 bases in frame from the first base. The sequence came from a woman aged 25-40 years in good health. The chain is encoded by TRBV10-3 joined to TRBJ1-1; too little of a D gene remains to name it. Sequencing was carried out using naive CD8+ T cells sorted from blood. The intended sense of this specimen's cell subset or site label: CD45RA+CCR7+. The CDR3: CAISESFENTEAFF. The DNA sequence is as follows: TGTGCCATCAGTGAGTCGTTCGAGAACACTGAAGCTTTCTTT.